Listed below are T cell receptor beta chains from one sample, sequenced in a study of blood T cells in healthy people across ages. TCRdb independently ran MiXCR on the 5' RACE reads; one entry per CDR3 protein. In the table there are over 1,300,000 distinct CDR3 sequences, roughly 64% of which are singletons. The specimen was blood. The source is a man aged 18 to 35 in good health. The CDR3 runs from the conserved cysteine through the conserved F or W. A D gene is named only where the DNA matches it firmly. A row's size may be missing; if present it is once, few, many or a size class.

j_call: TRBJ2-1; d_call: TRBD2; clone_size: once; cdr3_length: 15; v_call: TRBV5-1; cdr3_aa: CASSANSGRYNEQFF; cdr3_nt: TGCGCCAGCAGCGCCAATAGCGGGAGGTACAATGAGCAGTTCTTC
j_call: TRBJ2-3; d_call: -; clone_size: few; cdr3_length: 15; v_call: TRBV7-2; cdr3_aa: CASSFVRPSTDTQYF; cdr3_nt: TGTGCCAGCAGCTTCGTGCGCCCAAGCACAGATACGCAGTATTTT
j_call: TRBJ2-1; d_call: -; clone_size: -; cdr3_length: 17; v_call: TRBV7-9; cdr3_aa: CASSPSGGLAKYNEQFF; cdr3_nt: TGTGCCAGCAGCCCATCCGGGGGGCTAGCGAAATACAATGAGCAGTTCTTC
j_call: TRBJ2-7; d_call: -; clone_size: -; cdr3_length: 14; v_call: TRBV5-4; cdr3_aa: CASRDGFRSHEQYF; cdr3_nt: TGTGCCAGCCGGGACGGTTTTAGATCCCACGAGCAGTACTTC
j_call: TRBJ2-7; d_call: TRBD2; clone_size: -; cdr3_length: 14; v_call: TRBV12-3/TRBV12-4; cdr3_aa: CASGIAGGSYEQYF; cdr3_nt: TGTGCCAGCGGAATAGCGGGGGGCTCCTACGAGCAGTACTTC
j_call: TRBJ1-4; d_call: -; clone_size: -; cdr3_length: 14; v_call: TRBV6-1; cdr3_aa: CASSEVGLDEKLFF; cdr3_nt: TGTGCCAGCAGTGAAGTAGGCCTTGATGAAAAACTGTTTTTT
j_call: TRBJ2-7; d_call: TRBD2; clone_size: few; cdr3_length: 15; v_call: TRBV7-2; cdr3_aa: CASNLAGGSSYEQYF; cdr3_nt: TGTGCCAGCAACCTAGCGGGAGGTAGTTCCTACGAGCAGTACTTC
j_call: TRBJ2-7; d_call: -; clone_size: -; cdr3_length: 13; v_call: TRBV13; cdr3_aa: CATGNGDAYEQYF; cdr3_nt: TGTGCCACCGGAAATGGGGATGCCTACGAGCAGTACTTC
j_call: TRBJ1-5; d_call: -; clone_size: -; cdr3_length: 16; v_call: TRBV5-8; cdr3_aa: CASSLARRGSNQPQHF; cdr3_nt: TGTGCCAGCAGCTTGGCCCGCAGGGGAAGCAATCAGCCCCAGCATTTT
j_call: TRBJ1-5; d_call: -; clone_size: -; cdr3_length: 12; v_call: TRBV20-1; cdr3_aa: CSASQGDQPQHF; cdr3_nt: TGCAGTGCTAGCCAAGGGGATCAGCCCCAGCATTTT
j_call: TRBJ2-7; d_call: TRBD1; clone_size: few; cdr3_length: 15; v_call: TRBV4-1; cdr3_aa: CASSQLPGQGYEQYF; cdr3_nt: TGCGCCAGCAGCCAACTACCGGGACAGGGCTACGAGCAGTACTTC
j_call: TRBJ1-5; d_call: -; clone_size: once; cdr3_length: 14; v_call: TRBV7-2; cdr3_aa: CASSLAMGNQPQHF; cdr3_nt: TGTGCCAGCAGCTTAGCGATGGGCAATCAGCCCCAGCATTTT
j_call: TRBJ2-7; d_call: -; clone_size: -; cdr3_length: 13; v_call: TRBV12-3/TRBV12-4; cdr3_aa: CASSLVVWYEQYF; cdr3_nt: TGTGCCAGCAGTTTAGTTGTGTGGTACGAGCAGTACTTC
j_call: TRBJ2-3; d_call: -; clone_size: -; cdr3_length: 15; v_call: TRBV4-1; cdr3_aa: CASSQDRPTRDTQYF; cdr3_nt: TGCGCCAGCAGCCAAGATCGTCCAACCAGGGATACGCAGTATTTT
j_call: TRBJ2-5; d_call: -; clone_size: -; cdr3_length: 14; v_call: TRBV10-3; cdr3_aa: CAISEDSMEETQYF; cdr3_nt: TGTGCCATCAGTGAGGACAGTATGGAAGAGACCCAGTACTTC
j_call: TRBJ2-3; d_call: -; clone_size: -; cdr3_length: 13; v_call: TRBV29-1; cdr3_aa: CSVAWQGTDTQYF; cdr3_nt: TGCAGCGTTGCCTGGCAGGGCACAGATACGCAGTATTTT
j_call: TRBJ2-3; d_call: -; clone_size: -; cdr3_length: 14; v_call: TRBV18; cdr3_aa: CASSPSDSTDTQYF; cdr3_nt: TGTGCCAGCTCACCATCGGACAGCACAGATACGCAGTATTTT
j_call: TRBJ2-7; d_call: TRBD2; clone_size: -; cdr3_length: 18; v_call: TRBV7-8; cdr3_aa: CASSLSSGGASGIHEQYF; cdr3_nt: TGTGCCAGCAGCTTAAGTAGTGGTGGGGCTAGCGGGATCCACGAGCAGTACTTC
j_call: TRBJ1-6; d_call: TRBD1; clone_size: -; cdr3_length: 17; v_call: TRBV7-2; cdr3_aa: CASSPQGTGHYGSPLHF; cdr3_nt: TGTGCCAGCAGCCCCCAAGGGACAGGGCATTACGGTTCACCCCTCCACTTT
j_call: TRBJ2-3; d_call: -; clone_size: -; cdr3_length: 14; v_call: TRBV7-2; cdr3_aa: CASSWGHNTDTQYF; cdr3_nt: TGTGCCAGCAGCTGGGGACACAACACAGATACGCAGTATTTT
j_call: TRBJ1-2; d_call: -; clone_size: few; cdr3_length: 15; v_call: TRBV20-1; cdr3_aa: CSAKDRYAGYYGYTF; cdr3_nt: TGCAGTGCTAAGGACCGATATGCCGGGTACTATGGCTACACCTTC
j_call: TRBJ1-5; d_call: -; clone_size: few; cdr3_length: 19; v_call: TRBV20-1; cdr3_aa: CSARDRDKGGIDSNQPQHF; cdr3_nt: TGCAGTGCTAGAGATAGGGACAAGGGGGGTATCGATAGCAATCAGCCCCAGCATTTT
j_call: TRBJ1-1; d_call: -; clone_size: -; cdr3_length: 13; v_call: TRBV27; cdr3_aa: CASSLSVPTEAFF; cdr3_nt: TGTGCCAGCAGTTTATCGGTCCCCACTGAAGCTTTCTTT
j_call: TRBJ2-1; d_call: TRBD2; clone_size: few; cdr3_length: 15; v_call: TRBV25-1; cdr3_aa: CASSALAGVGDEQFF; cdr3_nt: TGTGCCAGCAGTGCACTAGCGGGAGTGGGGGACGAGCAGTTCTTC
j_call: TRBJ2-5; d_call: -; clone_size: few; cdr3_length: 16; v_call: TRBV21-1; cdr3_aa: CASRTGRVTKEETQYF; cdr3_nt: TGTGCCAGCAGAACGGGGCGGGTCACAAAGGAGGAGACCCAGTACTTC
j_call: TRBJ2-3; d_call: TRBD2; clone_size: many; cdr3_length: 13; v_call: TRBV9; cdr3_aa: CASKREGTDTQYF; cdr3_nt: TGTGCCAGCAAGCGGGAGGGCACAGATACGCAGTATTTT
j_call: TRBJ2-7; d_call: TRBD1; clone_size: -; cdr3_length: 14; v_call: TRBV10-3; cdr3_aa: CAISERDSSYEQYF; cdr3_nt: TGTGCCATCAGTGAGAGGGACAGCTCCTACGAGCAGTACTTC
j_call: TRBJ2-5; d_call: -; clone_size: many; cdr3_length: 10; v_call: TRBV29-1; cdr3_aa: CSVDDSPQYF; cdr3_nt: TGCAGCGTTGATGACTCCCCCCAGTACTTC
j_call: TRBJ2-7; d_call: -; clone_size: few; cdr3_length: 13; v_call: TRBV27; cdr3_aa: CASSLTSIYEQYF; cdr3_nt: TGTGCCAGCAGTTTAACTAGCATCTACGAGCAGTACTTC
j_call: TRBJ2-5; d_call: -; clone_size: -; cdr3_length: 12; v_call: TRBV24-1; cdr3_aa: CATSARQETQYF; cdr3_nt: TGTGCCACCAGTGCCAGGCAAGAGACCCAGTACTTC
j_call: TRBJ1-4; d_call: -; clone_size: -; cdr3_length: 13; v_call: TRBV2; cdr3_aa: CASTEGNNEKLFF; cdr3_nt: TGTGCCAGCACCGAGGGAAATAATGAAAAACTGTTTTTT
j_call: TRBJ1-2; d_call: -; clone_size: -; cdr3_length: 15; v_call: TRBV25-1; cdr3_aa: CASSESSGKGYGYTF; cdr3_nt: TGTGCCAGCAGTGAATCGTCAGGGAAGGGCTATGGCTACACCTTC
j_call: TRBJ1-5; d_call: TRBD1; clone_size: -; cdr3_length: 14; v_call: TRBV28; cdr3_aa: CASSLTGGGWPQHF; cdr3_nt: TGTGCCAGCAGTTTAACAGGGGGCGGTTGGCCCCAGCATTTT
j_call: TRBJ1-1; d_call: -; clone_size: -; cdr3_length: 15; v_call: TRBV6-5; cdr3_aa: CASSPTTVTNTEAFF; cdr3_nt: TGTGCCAGCAGCCCAACGACAGTAACTAACACTGAAGCTTTCTTT
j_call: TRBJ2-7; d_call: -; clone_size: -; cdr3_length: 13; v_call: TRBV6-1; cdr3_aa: CASSESWAYEQYF; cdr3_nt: TGTGCCAGCAGTGAATCCTGGGCCTACGAGCAGTACTTC
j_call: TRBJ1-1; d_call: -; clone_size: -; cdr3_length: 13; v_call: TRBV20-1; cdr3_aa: CSAPQLMNTEAFF; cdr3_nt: TGCAGTGCCCCTCAGCTAATGAACACTGAAGCTTTCTTT
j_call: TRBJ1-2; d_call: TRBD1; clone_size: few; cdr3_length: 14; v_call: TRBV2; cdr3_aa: CASSRQGDNYGYTF; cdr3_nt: TGTGCCAGCAGTCGACAGGGTGATAACTATGGCTACACCTTC
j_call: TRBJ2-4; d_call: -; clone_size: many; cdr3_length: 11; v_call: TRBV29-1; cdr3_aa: CSLRVGNIQYF; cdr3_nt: TGCAGCCTCCGAGTAGGGAACATTCAGTACTTC
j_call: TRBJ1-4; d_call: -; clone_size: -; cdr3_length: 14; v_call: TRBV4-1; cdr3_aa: CASSPGPGHEKLFF; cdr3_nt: TGCGCCAGCAGCCCCGGGCCGGGGCACGAAAAACTGTTTTTT